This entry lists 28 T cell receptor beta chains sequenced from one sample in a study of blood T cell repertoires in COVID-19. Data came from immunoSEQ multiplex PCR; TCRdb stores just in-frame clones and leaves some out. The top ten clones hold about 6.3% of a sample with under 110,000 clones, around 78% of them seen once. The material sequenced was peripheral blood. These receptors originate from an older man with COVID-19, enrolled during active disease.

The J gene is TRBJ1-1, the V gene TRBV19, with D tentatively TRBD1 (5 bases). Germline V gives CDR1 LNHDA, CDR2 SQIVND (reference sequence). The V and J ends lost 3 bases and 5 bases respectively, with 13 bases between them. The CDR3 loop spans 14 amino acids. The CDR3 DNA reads TGTGCCAGTAGTATGGAGGGATGGGGGACTGAAGCTTTCTTT. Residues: CASSMEGWGTEAFF.

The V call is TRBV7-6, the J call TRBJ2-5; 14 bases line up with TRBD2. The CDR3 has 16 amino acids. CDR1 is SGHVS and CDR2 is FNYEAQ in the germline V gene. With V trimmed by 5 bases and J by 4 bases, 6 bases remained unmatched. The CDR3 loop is CASSRGTSGRSETQYF. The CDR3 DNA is TGTGCCAGCAGCCGGGGGACTAGCGGGAGATCAGAGACCCAGTACTTC.

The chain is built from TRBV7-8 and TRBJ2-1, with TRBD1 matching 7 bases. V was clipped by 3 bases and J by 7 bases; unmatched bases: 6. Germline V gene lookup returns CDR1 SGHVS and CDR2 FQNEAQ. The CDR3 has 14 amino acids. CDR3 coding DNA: TGTGCCAGCAGCTTGGGGTGGACAGGTAATGAGCAGTTCTTC. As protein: CASSLGWTGNEQFF. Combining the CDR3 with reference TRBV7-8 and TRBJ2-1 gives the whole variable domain GAGVSQSPRYKVAKRGQDVALRCDPISGHVSLFWYQQALGQGPEFLTYFQNEAQLDKSGLPSDRFFAERPEGSVSTLKIQRTQQEDSAVYLCASSLGWTGNEQFFGPGTRLTVL.

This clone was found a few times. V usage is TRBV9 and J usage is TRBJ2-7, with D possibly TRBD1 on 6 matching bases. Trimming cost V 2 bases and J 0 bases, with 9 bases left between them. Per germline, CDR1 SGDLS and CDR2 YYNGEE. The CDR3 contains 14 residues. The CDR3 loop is CASSVWTDSYEQYF. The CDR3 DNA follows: TGTGCCAGCAGCGTCTGGACAGACTCCTACGAGCAGTACTTC.

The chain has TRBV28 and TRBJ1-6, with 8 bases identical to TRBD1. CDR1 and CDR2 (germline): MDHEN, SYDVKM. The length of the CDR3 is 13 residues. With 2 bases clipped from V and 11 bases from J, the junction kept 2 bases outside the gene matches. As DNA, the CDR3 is TGTGCCAGCAGTTTAGGACAGGGCCCACCCCTCCACTTT. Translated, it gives CASSLGQGPPLHF.

The CDR3 here is CASSLARGLYGYTF. CDR3 bases: TGCGCCAGCAGCTTGGCAAGGGGGCTCTATGGCTACACCTTC. The gene calls are TRBV5-1 and TRBJ1-2, with 7 bases fitting TRBD1. Unmatched junction bases numbered 3, after V lost 0 bases and J lost 4 bases. The germline gives CDR1 SGHRS, CDR2 YFSETQ. The CDR3 runs 14 residues.

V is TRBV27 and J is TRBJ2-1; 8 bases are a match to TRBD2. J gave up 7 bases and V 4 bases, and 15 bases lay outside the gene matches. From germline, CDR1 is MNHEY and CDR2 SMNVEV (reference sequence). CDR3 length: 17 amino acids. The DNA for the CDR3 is TGTGCCAGCAGTTCCAACCCGAGGAGCGGGAGAGTAAATGAGCAGTTCTTC. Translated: CASSSNPRSGRVNEQFF.

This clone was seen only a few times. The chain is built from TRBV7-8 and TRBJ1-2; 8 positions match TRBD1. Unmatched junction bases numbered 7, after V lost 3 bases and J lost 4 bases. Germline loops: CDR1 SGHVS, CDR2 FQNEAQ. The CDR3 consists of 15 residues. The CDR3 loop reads CASSFTSGTGYGYTF. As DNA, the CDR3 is TGTGCCAGCAGCTTTACGTCCGGGACAGGCTATGGCTACACCTTC.

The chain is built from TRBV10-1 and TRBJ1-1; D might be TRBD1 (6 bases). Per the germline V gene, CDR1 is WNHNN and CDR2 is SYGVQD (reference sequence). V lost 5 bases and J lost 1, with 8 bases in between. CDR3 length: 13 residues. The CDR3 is CASSRDTNTEAFF. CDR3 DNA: TGCGCCAGCAGTAGGGACACGAACACTGAAGCTTTCTTT.

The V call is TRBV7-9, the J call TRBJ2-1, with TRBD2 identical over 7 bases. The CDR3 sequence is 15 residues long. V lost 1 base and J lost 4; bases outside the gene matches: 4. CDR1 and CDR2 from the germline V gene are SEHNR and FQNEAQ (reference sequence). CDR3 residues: CASSLGGSKYNEQFF. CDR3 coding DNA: TGTGCCAGCAGCTTAGGCGGGAGTAAGTACAATGAGCAGTTCTTC.

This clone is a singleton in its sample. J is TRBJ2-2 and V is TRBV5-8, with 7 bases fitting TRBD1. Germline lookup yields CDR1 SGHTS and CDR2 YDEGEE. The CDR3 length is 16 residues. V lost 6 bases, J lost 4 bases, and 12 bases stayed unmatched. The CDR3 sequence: CASIKRNRGTTGELFF. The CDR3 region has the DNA TGTGCCAGCATAAAGCGAAACAGGGGAACCACCGGGGAGCTGTTTTTT.

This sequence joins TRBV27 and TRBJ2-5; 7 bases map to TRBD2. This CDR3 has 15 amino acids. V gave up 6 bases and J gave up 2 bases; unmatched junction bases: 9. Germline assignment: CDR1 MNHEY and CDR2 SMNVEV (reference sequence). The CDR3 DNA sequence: TGTGCCAGCAGGATAGGGCGGGGGACTCAAGAGACCCAGTACTTC. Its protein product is CASRIGRGTQETQYF.

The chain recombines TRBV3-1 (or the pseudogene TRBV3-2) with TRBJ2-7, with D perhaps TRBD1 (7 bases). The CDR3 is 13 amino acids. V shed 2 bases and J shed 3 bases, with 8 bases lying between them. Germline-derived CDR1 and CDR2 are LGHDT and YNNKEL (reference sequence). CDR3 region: CASSQQGGYEQYF. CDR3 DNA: TGTGCCAGCAGCCAACAGGGGGGCTACGAGCAGTACTTC.

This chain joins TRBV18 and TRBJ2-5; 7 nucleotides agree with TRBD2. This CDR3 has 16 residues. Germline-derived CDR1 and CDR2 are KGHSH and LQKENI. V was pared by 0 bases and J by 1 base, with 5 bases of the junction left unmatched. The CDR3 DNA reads TGTGCCAGCTCACCACCAAGCGGGACCTTCCAAGAGACCCAGTACTTC. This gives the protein CASSPPSGTFQETQYF. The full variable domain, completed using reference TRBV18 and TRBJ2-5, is NAGVMQNPRHLVRRRGQEARLRCSPMKGHSHVYWYRQLPEEGLKFMVYLQKENIIDESGMPKERFSAEFPKEGPSILRIQQVVRGDSAAYFCASSPPSGTFQETQYFGPGTRLLVL.

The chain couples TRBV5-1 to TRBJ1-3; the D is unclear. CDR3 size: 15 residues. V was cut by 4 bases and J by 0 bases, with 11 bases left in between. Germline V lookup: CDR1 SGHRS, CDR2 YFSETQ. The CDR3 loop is CASSVAGSSGNTIYF. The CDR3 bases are TGCGCCAGCAGCGTGGCCGGGTCCTCTGGAAACACCATATATTTT.

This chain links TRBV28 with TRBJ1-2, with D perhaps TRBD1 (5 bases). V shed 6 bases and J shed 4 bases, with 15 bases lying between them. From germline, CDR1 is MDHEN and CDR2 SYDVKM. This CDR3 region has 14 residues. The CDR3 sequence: CASSLPRAGYGYTF. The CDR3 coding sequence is TGTGCCAGCAGCCTTCCCAGGGCTGGCTATGGCTACACCTTC.

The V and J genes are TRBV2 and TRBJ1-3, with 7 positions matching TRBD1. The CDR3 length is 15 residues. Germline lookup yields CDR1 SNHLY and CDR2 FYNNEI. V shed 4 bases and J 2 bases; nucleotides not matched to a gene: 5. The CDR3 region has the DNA TGTGCCAGCAGTGGGGACAGACCGACTGGAAACACCATATATTTT. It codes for CASSGDRPTGNTIYF.

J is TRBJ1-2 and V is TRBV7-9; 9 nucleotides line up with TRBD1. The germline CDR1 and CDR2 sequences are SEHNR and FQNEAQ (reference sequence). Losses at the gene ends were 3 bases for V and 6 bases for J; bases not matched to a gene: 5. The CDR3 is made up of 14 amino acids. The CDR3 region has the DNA TGTGCCAGCAGCTTCGACAGGGGGTCGAATGGCTACACCTTC. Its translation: CASSFDRGSNGYTF.

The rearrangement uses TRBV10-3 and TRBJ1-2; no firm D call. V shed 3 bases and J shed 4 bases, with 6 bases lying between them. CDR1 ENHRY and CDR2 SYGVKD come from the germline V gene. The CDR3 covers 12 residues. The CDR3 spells CAISDWSYGYTF. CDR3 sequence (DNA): TGTGCCATCAGTGATTGGAGCTATGGCTACACCTTC.

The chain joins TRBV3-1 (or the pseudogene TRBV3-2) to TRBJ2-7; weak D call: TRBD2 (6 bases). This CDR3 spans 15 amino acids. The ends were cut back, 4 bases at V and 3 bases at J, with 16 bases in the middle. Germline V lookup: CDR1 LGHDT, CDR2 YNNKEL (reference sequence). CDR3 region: CASSRGGSGYYEQYF. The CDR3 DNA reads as TGTGCCAGCAGCCGGGGTGGTAGCGGCTACTACGAGCAGTACTTC.

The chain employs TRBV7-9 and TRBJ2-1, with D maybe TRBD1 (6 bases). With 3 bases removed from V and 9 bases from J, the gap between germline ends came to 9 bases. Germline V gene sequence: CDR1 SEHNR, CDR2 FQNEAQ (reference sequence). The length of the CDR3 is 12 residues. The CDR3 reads CASSFWGLEQFF. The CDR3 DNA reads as TGTGCCAGCAGCTTCTGGGGGCTTGAGCAGTTCTTC.

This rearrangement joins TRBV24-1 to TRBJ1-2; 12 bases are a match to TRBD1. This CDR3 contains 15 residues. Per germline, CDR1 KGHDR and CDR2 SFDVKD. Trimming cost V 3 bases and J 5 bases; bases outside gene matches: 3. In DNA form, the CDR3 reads TGTGCCACCAGTGATGGGGGACAGGGGGCGTATGGCTACACCTTC. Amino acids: CATSDGGQGAYGYTF.

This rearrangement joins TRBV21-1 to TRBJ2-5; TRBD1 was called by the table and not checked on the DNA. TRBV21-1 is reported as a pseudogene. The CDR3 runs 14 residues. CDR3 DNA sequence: TGTGCCAGCAGGCCGGGACAGGGCCAGGAGACCCAGTACTTC. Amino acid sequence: CASRPGQGQETQYF.

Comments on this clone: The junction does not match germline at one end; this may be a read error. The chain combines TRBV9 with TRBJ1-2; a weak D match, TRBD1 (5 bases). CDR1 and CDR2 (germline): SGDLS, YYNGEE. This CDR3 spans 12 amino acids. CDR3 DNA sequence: TGTGCCAGCAGCGTAGACACAGGTACAGTCGCCTTC. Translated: CASSVDTGTVAF.

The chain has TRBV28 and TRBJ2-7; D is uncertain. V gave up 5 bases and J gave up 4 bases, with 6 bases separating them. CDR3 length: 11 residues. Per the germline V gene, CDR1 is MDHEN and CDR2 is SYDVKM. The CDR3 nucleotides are TGTGCCAGCAGTACCCTATACGAGCAGTACTTC. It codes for CASSTLYEQYF.

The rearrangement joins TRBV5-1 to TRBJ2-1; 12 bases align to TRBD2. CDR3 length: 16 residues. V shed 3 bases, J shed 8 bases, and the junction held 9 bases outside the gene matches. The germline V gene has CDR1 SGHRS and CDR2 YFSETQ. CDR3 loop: CASSYLGSSGRDEQFF. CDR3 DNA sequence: TGCGCCAGCAGCTACTTAGGTTCTAGCGGGAGGGATGAGCAGTTCTTC.

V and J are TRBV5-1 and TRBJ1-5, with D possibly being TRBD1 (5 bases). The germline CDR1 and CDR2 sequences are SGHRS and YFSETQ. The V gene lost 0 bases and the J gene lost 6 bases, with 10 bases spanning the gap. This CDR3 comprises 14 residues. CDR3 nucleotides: TGCGCCAGCAGCTTGGAAGGGACTGGTCAGCCCCAGCATTTT. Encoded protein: CASSLEGTGQPQHF.

The CDR3 reads CASSQGKREAGGRGFF. The CDR3, as DNA: TGTGCCAGCAGCCAGGGCAAAAGGGAAGCGGGAGGCCGGGGGTTCTTC. The V gene is TRBV14, the J gene TRBJ2-1; TRBD2 matches at 9 bases. Germline CDR1 is SGHDN and CDR2 is FVKESK. Trimming took 3 bases from V and 15 from J; bases not matched to a gene: 18. The CDR3 consists of 16 residues.